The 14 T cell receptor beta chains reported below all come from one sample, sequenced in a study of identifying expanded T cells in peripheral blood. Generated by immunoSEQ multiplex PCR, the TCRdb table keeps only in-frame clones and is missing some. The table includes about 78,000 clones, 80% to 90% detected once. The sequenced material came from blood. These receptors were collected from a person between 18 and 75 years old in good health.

CDR3 loop: CASSPSTGGLEKLFF. The CDR3 bases are TGTGCCAGTAGTCCCTCGACAGGGGGGCTTGAAAAACTGTTTTTT. The chain carries TRBV19 and TRBJ1-4, with 9 bases lining up with TRBD1. Germline V CDR1 and CDR2: LNHDA, SQIVND (reference sequence). After removal of 5 bases from V and 7 bases from J, the junction contained 8 bases not matched to a gene. The CDR3 runs 15 residues.

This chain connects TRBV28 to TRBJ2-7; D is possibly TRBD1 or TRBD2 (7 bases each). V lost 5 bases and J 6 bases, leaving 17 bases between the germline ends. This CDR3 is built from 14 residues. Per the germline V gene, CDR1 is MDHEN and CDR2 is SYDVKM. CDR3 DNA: TGTGCCAGCAGTCCCAGGGGGGGCGCGGGCGAGCAGTACTTC. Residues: CASSPRGGAGEQYF.

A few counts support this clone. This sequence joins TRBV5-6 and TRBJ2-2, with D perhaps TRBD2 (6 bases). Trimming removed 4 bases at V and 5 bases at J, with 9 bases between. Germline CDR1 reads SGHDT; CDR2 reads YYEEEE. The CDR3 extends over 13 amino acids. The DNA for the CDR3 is TGTGCCAGCAGCGTCCTAGCGACCGGGGAGCTGTTTTTT. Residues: CASSVLATGELFF.

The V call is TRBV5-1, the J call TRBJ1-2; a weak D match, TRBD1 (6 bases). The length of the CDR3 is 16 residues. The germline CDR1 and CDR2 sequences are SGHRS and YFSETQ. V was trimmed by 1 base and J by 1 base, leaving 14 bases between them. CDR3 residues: CASSLSGAPDNYGYTF. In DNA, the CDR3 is TGCGCCAGCAGCTTGTCAGGGGCTCCTGATAACTATGGCTACACCTTC.

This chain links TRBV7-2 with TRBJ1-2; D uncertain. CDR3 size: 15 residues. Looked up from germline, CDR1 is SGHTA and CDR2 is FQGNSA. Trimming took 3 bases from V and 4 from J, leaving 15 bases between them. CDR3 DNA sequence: TGTGCCAGCAGCTTGACGGCTCTTAATTCCTATGGCTACACCTTC. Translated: CASSLTALNSYGYTF.

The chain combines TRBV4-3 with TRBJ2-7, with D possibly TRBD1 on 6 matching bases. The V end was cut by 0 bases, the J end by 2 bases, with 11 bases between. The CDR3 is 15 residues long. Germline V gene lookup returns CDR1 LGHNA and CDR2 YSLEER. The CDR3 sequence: CASSQDRGSTYEQYF. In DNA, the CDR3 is TGCGCCAGCAGCCAAGACAGGGGATCGACCTACGAGCAGTACTTC.

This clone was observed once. The CDR3 loop is CASSLGFATGKGNEQFF. The CDR3 DNA sequence: TGTGCCAGCAGCTTAGGTTTCGCGACAGGGAAAGGCAATGAGCAGTTCTTC. The chain employs TRBV7-3 and TRBJ2-1, with 7 bases fitting TRBD1. In germline, CDR1 is SGHTA, CDR2 FQGTGA. The CDR3 has 17 amino acids. The V segment lost 2 bases and the J segment 6 bases; nucleotides outside the gene matches: 13.

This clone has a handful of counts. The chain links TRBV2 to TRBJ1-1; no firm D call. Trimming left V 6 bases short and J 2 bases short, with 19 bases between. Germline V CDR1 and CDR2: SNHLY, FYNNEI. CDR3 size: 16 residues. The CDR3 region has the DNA TGTGCCAGCAGAAATCCTACCTCCACCATCAACACTGAAGCTTTCTTT. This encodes CASRNPTSTINTEAFF. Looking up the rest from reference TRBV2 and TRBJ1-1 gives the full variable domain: EPEVTQTPSHQVTQMGQEVILRCVPISNHLYFYWYRQILGQKVEFLVSFYNNEISEKSEIFDDQFSVERPDGSNFTLKIRSTKLEDSAMYFCASRNPTSTINTEAFFGQGTRLTVV.

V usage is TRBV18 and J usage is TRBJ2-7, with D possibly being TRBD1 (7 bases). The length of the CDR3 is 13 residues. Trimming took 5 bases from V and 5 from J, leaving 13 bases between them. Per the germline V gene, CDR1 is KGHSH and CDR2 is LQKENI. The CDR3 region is CASSAGQSNEQYF. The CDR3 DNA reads TGTGCCAGCTCAGCGGGACAGTCGAACGAGCAGTACTTC. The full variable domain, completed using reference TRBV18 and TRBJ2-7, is NAGVMQNPRHLVRRRGQEARLRCSPMKGHSHVYWYRQLPEEGLKFMVYLQKENIIDESGMPKERFSAEFPKEGPSILRIQQVVRGDSAAYFCASSAGQSNEQYFGPGTRLTVT.

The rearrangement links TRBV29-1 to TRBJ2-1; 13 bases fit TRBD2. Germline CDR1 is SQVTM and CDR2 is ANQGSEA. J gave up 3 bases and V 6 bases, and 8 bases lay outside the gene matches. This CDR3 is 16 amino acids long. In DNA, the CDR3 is TGCAGCGTGACCGGGACTAGCGGGATCAACTACAATGAGCAGTTCTTC. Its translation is CSVTGTSGINYNEQFF.

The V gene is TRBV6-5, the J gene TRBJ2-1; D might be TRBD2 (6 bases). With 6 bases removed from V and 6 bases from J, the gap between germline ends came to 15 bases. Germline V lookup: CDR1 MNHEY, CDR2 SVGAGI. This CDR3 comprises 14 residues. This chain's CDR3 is CASREAGTLNEQFF. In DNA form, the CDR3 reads TGTGCCAGCAGAGAGGCGGGAACCCTCAATGAGCAGTTCTTC.

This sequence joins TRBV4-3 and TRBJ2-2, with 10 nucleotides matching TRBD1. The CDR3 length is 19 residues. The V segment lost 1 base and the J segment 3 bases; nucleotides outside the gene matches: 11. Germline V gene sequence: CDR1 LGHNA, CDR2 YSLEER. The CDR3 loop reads CASSQATGQGVGDTGELFF. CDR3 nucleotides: TGCGCCAGCAGCCAAGCCACCGGACAGGGGGTAGGGGACACCGGGGAGCTGTTTTTT.

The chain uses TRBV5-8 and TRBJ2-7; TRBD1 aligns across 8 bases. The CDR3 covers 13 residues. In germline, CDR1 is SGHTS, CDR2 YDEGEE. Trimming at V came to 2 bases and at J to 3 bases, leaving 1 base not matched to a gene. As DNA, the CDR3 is TGTGCCAGCAGCTTCGGGACAGGCTACGAGCAGTACTTC. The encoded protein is CASSFGTGYEQYF.

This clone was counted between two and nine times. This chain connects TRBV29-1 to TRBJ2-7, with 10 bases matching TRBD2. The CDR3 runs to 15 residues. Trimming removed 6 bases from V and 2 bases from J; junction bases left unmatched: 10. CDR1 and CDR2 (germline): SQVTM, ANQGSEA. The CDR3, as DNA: TGCAGCGTCCCGGCCCCTAGCGGGAGTACCTACGAGCAGTACTTC. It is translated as CSVPAPSGSTYEQYF.